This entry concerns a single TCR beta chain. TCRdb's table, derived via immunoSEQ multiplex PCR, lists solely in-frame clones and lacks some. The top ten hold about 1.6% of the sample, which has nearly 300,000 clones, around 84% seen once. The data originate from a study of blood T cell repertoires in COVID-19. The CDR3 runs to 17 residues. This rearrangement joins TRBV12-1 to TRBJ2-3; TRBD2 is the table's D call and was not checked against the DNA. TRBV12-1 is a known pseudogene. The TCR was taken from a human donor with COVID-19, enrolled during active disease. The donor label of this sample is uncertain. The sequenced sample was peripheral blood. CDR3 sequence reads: CASSPKKPGVGGDTQYF. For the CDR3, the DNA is TGTGCCAGCAGCCCAAAGAAACCGGGAGTGGGGGGGGATACGCAGTATTTT.